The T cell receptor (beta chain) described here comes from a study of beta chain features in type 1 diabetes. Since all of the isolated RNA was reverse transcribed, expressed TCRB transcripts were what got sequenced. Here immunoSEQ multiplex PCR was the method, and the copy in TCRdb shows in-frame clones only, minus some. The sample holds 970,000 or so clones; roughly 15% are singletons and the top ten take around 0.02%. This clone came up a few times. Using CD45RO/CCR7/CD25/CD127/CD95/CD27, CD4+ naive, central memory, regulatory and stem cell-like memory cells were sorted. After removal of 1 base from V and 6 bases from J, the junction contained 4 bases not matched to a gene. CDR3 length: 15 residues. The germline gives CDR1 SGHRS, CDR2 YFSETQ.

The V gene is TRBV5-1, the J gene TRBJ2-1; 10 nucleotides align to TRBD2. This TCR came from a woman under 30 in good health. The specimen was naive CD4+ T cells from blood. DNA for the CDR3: TGCGCCAGCAGCTTGATCCTAGCGGGAGCCAATGAGCAGTTCTTC. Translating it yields CASSLILAGANEQFF. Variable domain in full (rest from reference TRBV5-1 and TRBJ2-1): KAGVTQTPRYLIKTRGQQVTLSCSPISGHRSVSWYQQTPGQGLQFLFEYFSETQRNKGNFPGRFSGRQFSNSRSEMNVSTLELGDSALYLCASSLILAGANEQFFGPGTRLTVL.